This T cell receptor (beta chain) was recorded in a study of post-analysis software for immune sequencing data. Study results and caveats: Normalized Chao1 diversity in multiple sclerosis patients fell significantly below that of controls. Controls showed lower frequencies than patients for roughly 5 TRBV segments, and TRBV5-6, TRBV5-1 and TRBV20-1 were among these.

CDR3 size: 13 residues. CDR1 LNHDA and CDR2 SQIVND come from the germline V gene (reference sequence). Carried by the TCR beta cDNA libraries were unique molecular identifiers. Roughly 500,000 cDNA molecules were obtained per 1 to 10 million input T cells. MiXCR was run by TCRdb on the PCR reads, yielding one entry per CDR3 protein. The table lists approximately 350,000 distinct CDR3 sequences, around a third of them singletons, with 10% to 15% in the top ten. This clonotype was detected a few times. What it recognizes is unknown. This chain joins TRBV19 and TRBJ2-4, with 9 bases lining up with TRBD1. The J call may not be correct, given that the DNA end is closer to TRBJ2-7. The TCR comes from a girl between 10 and 17 years old with multiple sclerosis. Sequences were obtained from blood. CDR3 in DNA: TGTGCCAGTAGCGGACAGGGGCGCTACGAGCAGTACTTC. Translating gives CASSGQGRYEQYF.